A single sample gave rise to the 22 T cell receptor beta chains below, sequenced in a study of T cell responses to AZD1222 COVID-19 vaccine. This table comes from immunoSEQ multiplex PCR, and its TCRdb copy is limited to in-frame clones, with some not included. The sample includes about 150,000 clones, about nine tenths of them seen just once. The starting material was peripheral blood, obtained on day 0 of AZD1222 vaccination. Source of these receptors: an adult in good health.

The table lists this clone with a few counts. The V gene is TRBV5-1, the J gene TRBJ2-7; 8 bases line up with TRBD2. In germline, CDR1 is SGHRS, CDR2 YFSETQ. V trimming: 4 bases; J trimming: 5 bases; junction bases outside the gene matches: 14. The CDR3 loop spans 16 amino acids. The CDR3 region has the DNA TGCGCCAGCAGCCCATCAACTAGCGGATCCCGCAACGAGCAGTACTTC. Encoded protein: CASSPSTSGSRNEQYF.

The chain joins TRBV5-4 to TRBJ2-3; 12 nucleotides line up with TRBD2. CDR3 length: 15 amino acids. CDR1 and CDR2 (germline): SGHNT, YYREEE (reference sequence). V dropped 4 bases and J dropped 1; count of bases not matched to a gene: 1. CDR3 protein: CASSRTSGGTDTQYF. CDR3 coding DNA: TGTGCCAGCAGCCGGACTAGCGGGGGCACAGATACGCAGTATTTT.

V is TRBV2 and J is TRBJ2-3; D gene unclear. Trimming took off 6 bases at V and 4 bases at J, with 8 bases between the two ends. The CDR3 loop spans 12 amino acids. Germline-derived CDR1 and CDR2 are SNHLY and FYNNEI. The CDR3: CASRTGPDTQYF. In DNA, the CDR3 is TGTGCCAGCAGGACCGGCCCAGATACGCAGTATTTT.

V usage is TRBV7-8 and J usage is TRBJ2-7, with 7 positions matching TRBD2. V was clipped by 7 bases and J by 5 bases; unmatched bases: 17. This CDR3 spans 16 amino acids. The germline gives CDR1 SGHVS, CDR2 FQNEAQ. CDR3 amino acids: CASIRGRRGSFNEQYF. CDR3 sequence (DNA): TGTGCCAGCATCCGAGGGCGGCGCGGGAGCTTTAACGAGCAGTACTTC.

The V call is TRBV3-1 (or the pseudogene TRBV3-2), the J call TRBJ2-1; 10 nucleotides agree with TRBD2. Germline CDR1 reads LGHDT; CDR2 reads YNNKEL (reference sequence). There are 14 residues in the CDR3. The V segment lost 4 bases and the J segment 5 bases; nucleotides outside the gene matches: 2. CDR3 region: CASSRTSGNNEQFF. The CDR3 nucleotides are TGTGCCAGCAGCCGGACTAGCGGTAACAATGAGCAGTTCTTC.

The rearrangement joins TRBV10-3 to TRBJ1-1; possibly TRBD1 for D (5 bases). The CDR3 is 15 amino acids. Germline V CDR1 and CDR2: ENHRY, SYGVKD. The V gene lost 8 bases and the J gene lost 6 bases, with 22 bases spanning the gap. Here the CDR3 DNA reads TGTGCCATCCGCCCGGGACGGGAGGAACAGCCTGAAGCTTTCTTT. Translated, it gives CAIRPGREEQPEAFF.

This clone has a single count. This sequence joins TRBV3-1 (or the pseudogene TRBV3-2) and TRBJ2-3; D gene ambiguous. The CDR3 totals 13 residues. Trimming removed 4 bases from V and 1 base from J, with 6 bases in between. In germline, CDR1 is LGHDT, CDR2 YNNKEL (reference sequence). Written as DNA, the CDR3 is TGTGCCAGCAGCCCTCGTGGCACAGATACGCAGTATTTT. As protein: CASSPRGTDTQYF.

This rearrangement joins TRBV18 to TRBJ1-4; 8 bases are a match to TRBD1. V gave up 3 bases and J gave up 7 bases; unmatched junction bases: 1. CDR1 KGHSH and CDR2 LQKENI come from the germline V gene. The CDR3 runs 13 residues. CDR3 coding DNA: TGTGCCAGCTCACCCGACAGGGGTGAAAAACTGTTTTTT. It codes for CASSPDRGEKLFF.

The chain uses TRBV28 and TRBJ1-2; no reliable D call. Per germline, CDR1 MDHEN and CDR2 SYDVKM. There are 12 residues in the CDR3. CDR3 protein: CASRESGYGYTF. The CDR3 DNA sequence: TGTGCGAGCCGGGAGTCCGGCTATGGCTACACCTTC.

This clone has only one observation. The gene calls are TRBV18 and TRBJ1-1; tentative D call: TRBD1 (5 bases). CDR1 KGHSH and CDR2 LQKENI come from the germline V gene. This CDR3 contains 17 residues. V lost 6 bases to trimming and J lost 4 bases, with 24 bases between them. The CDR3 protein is CASSPGGGLQRGTEAFF. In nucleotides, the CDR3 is TGTGCCAGCTCGCCGGGGGGAGGACTACAAAGGGGCACTGAAGCTTTCTTT.

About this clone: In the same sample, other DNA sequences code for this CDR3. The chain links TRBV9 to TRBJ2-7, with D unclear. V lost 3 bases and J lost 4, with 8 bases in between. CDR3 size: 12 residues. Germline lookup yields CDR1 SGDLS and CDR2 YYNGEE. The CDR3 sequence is CASSGDGYEQYF. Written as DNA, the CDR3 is TGTGCCAGCAGCGGAGACGGATACGAGCAGTACTTC.

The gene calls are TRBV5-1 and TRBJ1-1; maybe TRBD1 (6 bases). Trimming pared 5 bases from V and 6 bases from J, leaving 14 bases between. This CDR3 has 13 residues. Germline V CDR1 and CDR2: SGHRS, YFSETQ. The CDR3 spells CASRTGQFPEAFF. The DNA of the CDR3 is TGCGCCAGCAGAACCGGACAGTTTCCTGAAGCTTTCTTT. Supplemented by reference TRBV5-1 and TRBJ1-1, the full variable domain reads KAGVTQTPRYLIKTRGQQVTLSCSPISGHRSVSWYQQTPGQGLQFLFEYFSETQRNKGNFPGRFSGRQFSNSRSEMNVSTLELGDSALYLCASRTGQFPEAFFGQGTRLTVV.

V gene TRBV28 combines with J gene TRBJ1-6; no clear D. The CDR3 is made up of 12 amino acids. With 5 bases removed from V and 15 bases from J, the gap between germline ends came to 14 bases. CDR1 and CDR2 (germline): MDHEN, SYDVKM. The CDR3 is CASSPLAEHLHF. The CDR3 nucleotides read TGTGCCAGCAGTCCACTCGCCGAGCACCTCCACTTT.

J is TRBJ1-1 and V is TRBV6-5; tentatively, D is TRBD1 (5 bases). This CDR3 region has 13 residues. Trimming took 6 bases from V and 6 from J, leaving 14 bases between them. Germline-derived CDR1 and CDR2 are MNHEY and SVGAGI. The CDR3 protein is CASSPTRGAEAFF. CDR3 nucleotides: TGTGCCAGCAGCCCCACCCGGGGCGCTGAAGCTTTCTTT.

CDR3 region: CASSRSGEGSYEQYF. For the CDR3, the DNA is TGTGCCAGCAGCCGGTCAGGGGAGGGCTCCTACGAGCAGTACTTC. The chain uses TRBV5-6 and TRBJ2-7, with D possibly TRBD2 on 7 matching bases. This CDR3 has 15 residues. Per germline, CDR1 SGHDT and CDR2 YYEEEE. V gave up 4 bases and J gave up 0 bases, with 14 bases separating them.

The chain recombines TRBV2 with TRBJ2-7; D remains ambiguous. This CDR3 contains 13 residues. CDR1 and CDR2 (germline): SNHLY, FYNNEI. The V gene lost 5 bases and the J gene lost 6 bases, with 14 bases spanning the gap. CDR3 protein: CASSPRVPLEQYF. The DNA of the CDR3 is TGTGCCAGCAGTCCTCGCGTCCCTCTCGAGCAGTACTTC.

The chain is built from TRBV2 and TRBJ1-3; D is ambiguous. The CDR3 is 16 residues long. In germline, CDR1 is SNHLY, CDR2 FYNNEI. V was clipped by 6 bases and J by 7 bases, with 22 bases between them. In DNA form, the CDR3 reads TGTGCCAGCAGCGCGGAACATTTCCGACGAGGGAACACCATATATTTT. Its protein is CASSAEHFRRGNTIYF. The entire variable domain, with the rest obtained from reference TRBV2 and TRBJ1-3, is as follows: EPEVTQTPSHQVTQMGQEVILRCVPISNHLYFYWYRQILGQKVEFLVSFYNNEISEKSEIFDDQFSVERPDGSNFTLKIRSTKLEDSAMYFCASSAEHFRRGNTIYFGEGSWLTVV.

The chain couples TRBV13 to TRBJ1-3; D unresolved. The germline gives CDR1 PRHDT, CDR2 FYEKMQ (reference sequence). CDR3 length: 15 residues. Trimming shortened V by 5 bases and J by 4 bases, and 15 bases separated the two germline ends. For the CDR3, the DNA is TGTGCCAGCAGCCAGAACCCTCCATGGGGAAACACCATATATTTT. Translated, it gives CASSQNPPWGNTIYF.

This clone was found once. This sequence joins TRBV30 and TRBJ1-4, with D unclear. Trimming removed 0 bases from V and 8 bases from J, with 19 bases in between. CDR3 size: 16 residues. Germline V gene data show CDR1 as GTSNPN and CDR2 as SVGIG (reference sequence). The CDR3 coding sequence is TGTGCCTGGAGTGTCACCCGGACGGGTATCTGGGAAAAACTGTTTTTT. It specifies CAWSVTRTGIWEKLFF.

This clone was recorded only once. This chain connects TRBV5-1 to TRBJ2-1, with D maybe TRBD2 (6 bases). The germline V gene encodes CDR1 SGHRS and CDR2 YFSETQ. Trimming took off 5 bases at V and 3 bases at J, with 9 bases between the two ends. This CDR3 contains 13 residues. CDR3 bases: TGCGCCAGCAGGGGCGGGGACTACAATGAGCAGTTCTTC. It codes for CASRGGDYNEQFF.

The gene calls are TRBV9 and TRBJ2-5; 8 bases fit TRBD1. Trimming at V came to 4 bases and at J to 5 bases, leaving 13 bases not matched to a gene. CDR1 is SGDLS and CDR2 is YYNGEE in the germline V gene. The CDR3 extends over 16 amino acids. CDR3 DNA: TGTGCCAGCAGCACCGGACAGGGTATGGGCGGGGAGACCCAGTACTTC. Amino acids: CASSTGQGMGGETQYF.

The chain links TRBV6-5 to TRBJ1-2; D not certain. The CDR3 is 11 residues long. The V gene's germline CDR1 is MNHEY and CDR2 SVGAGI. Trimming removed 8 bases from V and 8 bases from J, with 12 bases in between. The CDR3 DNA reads TGTGCCAGCCATTCACCCAGGGGCTACACCTTC. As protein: CASHSPRGYTF.